This TCR beta chain is from a study of multiple sclerosis patients with progressive multifocal leukoencephalopathy. Study-level points and caveats: At PML onset, no shared TRBV or TRBJ gene usage was seen.

This was a survey-level run. Assay used: immunoSEQ multiplex PCR; TCRdb lists only in-frame clones, some missing. The sample includes some 31,000 clones, around 91% of them seen just once. Germline CDR1 SGHRS, CDR2 YFSETQ. V lost 4 bases, J lost 4 bases, and 14 bases lay in between. The CDR3 sequence is 14 residues long. Time point specified: before natalizumab initiation. Points on this clone: Its antigen is undetermined.

The rearrangement joins TRBV5-1 to TRBJ1-1, with D hard to call. Sequences were obtained from PBMCs. The receptor's source is a human donor with multiple sclerosis. CDR3 region: CASSPGWTSTEAFF. The CDR3 coding sequence is TGCGCCAGCAGCCCCGGTTGGACCAGCACTGAAGCTTTCTTT.